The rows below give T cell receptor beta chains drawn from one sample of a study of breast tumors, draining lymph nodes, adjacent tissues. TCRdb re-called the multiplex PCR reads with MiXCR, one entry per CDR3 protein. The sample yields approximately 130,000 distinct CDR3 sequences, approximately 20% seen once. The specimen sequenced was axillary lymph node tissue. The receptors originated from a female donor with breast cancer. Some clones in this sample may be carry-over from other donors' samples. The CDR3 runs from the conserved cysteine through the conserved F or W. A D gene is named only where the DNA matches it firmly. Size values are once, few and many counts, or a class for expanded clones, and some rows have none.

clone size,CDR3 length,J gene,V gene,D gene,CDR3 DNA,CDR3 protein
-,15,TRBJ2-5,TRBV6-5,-,TGTGCCAGCAGAATACTAACAGGATACCAAGAGACCCAGTACTTC,CASRILTGYQETQYF
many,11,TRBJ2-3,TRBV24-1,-,TGTGCCACCAGTAGGTCAGATACGCAGTATTTT,CATSRSDTQYF
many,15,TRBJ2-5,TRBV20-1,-,TGCAGTGCTAGAGCTTCGGGGACTGACTTAGAGACCCAGTACTTC,CSARASGTDLETQYF
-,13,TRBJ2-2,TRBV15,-,TGTGCCACCAGCAGAGTAAACACCGGGGAGCTGTTTTTT,CATSRVNTGELFF
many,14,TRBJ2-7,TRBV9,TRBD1,TGTGCCAGCAGCCCCAGGGGGCAAGGCTACGAGCAGTACTTC,CASSPRGQGYEQYF
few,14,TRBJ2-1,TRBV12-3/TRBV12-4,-,TGTGCCAGCAGTTTTGGCAGGGTGGTCAATGAGCAGTTCTTC,CASSFGRVVNEQFF
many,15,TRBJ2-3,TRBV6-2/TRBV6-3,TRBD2,TGTGCCAGCAGAATAGCGGGAGCTAGCACAGATACGCAGTATTTT,CASRIAGASTDTQYF
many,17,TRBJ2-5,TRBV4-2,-,TGTGCCAGCAGCCAAGATCCGATTCGAACAGGGTGGGAGACCCAGTACTTC,CASSQDPIRTGWETQYF
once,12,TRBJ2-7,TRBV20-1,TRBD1,TGCAGTGTTATGGGACAGGGGGACGAGCAGTACTTC,CSVMGQGDEQYF
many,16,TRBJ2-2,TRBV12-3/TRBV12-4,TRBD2,TGTGCCAGCAGTTTTAGGGGACTAGGCGATACCGGGGAGCTGTTTTTT,CASSFRGLGDTGELFF
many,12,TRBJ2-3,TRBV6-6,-,TGTGCCAGCACGGCCAGCACAGATACGCAGTATTTT,CASTASTDTQYF
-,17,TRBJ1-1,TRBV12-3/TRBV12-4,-,TGTGCCAGCAGTTTCTTTAATATCCTAGGGGTGCACACTGAAGCTTTCTTT,CASSFFNILGVHTEAFF
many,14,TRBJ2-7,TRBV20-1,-,TGCAGTGCTAATGGACCGAAAAACTCCTACGAGCAGTACTTC,CSANGPKNSYEQYF
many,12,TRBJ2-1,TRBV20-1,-,TGCAGTGCTAGAGTTGTCGGGGGCTTGCAGTTCTTC,CSARVVGGLQFF
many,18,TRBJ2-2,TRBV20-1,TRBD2,TGCAGTGTTAAAAGGGTTTTAGCGGGAGGACTGAACACCGGGGAGCTGTTTTTT,CSVKRVLAGGLNTGELFF
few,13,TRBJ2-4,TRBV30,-,TGTGCCTTGAAACCGGGACTCAAAAACATTCAGTACTTC,CALKPGLKNIQYF
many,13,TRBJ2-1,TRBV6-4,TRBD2,TGTGCCAGCAGTAGGGGACTAGAAGGTGAGCAGTTCTTC,CASSRGLEGEQFF
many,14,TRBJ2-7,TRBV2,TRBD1,TGTGCCAGCACTGGGACAGTGAGCTCCTACGAGCAGTACTTC,CASTGTVSSYEQYF
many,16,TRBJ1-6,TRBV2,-,TGTGCCAGCAGTTCAGAGAGGGCCGGAAGCAATTCACCCCTCCACTTT,CASSSERAGSNSPLHF
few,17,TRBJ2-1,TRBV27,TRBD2,TGTGCCAGCAGTTTCGGGGTCTGGGCTAGCGGGAGCAATGAGCAGTTCTTC,CASSFGVWASGSNEQFF
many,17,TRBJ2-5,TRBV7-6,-,TGTGCCAGCAGCTTAGAATCGGCAGGGAACAGGGGAGGGACCCAGTACTTC,CASSLESAGNRGGTQYF
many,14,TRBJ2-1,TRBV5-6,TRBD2,TGTGCCAGCAGCTGGGCCCGGGACTACCTCTGGCAGTTCTTC,CASSWARDYLWQFF
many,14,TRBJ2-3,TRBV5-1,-,TGCGCCAGCGGGGATACTCCCCCCGCAGATACGCAGTATTTT,CASGDTPPADTQYF
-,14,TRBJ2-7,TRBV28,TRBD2,TGTGCCAGCAAGCGGGGGACGGCCGAGTACGAGCAGTACTTC,CASKRGTAEYEQYF
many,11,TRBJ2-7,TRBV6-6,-,TGTGCCAGCAGGGGGGTTTACGAGCAGTACTTC,CASRGVYEQYF
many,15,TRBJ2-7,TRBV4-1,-,TGCGCCAGCAGCCGAGATGGGATCAGCTCCTACGAGCAGTACTTC,CASSRDGISSYEQYF
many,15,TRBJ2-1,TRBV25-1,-,TGTGCCAGCAGTGATAGCGGTCCAGCCTACAATGAGCAGTTCTTC,CASSDSGPAYNEQFF
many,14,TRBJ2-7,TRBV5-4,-,TGTGCCAGCAGCCGGCGGGACGGCTCCTACGAGCAGTACTTC,CASSRRDGSYEQYF
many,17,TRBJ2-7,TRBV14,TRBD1,TGTGCCAGCAGCCAATTTCAACGGGACAGGGGGTTGGTCGAGCAGTACTTC,CASSQFQRDRGLVEQYF
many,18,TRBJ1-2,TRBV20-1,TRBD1,TGCAGTGCTAGAGAAATGCCTAATGACAGGGCAAGGAACTATGGCTACACCTTC,CSAREMPNDRARNYGYTF
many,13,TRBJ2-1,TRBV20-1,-,TGCAGTACCACCGCGCTAGCCTACAATGAGCAGTTCTTC,CSTTALAYNEQFF
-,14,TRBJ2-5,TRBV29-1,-,TGCAGCGTTGAAGATCAGGGGGGGGTCGGGACCCAGTACTTC,CSVEDQGGVGTQYF
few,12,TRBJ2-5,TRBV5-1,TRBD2,TGCGCCAGCAGCCCCAGCGGGGGGACCCAGTACTTC,CASSPSGGTQYF
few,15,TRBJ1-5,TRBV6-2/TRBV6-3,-,TGTGCCAGCACGCGGAGTCTGACTAGCAATCAGCCCCAGCATTTT,CASTRSLTSNQPQHF
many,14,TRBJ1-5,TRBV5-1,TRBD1,TGCGCCAGCAGCCCCGGACAGGGGAGTCAGCCCCAGCATTTT,CASSPGQGSQPQHF
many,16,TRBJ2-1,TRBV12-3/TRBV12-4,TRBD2,TGTGCCAGCAGTAGCACAGCGGGGAGCTCCTACAATGAGCAGTTCTTC,CASSSTAGSSYNEQFF
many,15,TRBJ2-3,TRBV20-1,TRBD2,TGCAGTGCTGCCGCTAGCGGCCCTAGCACAGATACGCAGTATTTT,CSAAASGPSTDTQYF
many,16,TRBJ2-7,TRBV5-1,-,TGCGCCAGCAGCTTGCCGGCAGGGTCGGCCTCCTACGAGCAGTACTTC,CASSLPAGSASYEQYF
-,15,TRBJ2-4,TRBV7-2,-,TGTGCCAGCAGTCGTAACAGGGTAGCCAAAAACATTCAGTACTTC,CASSRNRVAKNIQYF
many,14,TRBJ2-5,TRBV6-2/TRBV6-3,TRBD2,TGTGCCAGCAGGGGACTAGCGGGAGTTGAGACCCAGTACTTC,CASRGLAGVETQYF
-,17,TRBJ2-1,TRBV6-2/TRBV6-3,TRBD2,TGTGCCAGCAGTGACTCATGGGCTAGCGGGAGTAAGAGTGAGCAGTTCTTC,CASSDSWASGSKSEQFF